These 30 T cell receptor beta chains were all obtained from the same sample, sequenced in a study of blood T cell repertoires in COVID-19. Repertoires were generated with immunoSEQ multiplex PCR, while TCRdb's copy carries only in-frame clones and drops some. Of 400,000 or so clones in the sample, 90% are singletons; the top ten hold about 0.6%. The source material was PBMCs or T cells enriched from blood (not recorded which). These receptors were collected from a man aged 18-30 years who had recovered from COVID-19.

This clone was seen a single time. The rearrangement links TRBV9 to TRBJ2-1; D gene uncertain. This CDR3 spans 14 amino acids. Germline V CDR1 and CDR2: SGDLS, YYNGEE. Deletions cut 3 bases from V and 5 bases from J, with 12 bases between. The CDR3 protein is CASSAHPQDNEQFF. CDR3 DNA: TGTGCCAGCAGCGCACATCCTCAGGACAATGAGCAGTTCTTC. The full variable domain, in which reference TRBV9 and TRBJ2-1 provide the parts outside the CDR3, is DSGVTQTPKHLITATGQRVTLRCSPRSGDLSVYWYQQSLDQGLQFLIQYYNGEERAKGNILERFSAQQFPDLHSELNLSSLELGDSALYFCASSAHPQDNEQFFGPGTRLTVL.

The CDR3 here is CASSYLSYGYTF. The CDR3 bases are TGTGCCAGCAGTTATCTGTCCTATGGCTACACCTTC. The V gene is TRBV28, the J gene TRBJ1-2; D unresolved. Trimming pared 4 bases from V and 4 bases from J, leaving 7 bases between. Germline V lookup: CDR1 MDHEN, CDR2 SYDVKM. The CDR3 loop spans 12 amino acids.

This chain links TRBV7-9 with TRBJ2-2; D gene unclear. V was trimmed by 3 bases and J by 3 bases, leaving 11 bases between them. Germline-derived CDR1 and CDR2 are SEHNR and FQNEAQ (reference sequence). This CDR3 comprises 15 residues. The CDR3 DNA is TGTGCCAGCAGCTTCGGCGGTTTGGACACCGGGGAGCTGTTTTTT. Encoded protein: CASSFGGLDTGELFF.

This chain connects TRBV6-5 to TRBJ1-6; D might be TRBD1 (5 bases). Germline-derived CDR1 and CDR2 are MNHEY and SVGAGI. V was shortened by 2 bases and J by 10 bases, with 15 bases between the two germline ends. The CDR3 extends over 15 amino acids. CDR3 DNA sequence: TGTGCCAGCAGTTACGGCTTATGGGGGAGGTCACCCCTCCACTTT. It yields the protein CASSYGLWGRSPLHF.

The chain has TRBV5-1 and TRBJ1-3; D is possibly TRBD1 (5 bases). There are 13 residues in the CDR3. Trimming took 4 bases from V and 8 from J, leaving 13 bases between them. Germline V CDR1 and CDR2: SGHRS, YFSETQ. In DNA form, the CDR3 reads TGCGCCAGCAGCCAGGGTACTATAGACACCATATATTTT. It translates to CASSQGTIDTIYF. Filled out from reference TRBV5-1 and TRBJ1-3, the complete variable domain reads KAGVTQTPRYLIKTRGQQVTLSCSPISGHRSVSWYQQTPGQGLQFLFEYFSETQRNKGNFPGRFSGRQFSNSRSEMNVSTLELGDSALYLCASSQGTIDTIYFGEGSWLTVV.

The chain employs TRBV18 and TRBJ2-5; 8 bases fit TRBD1. CDR3 length equals 15 residues. Germline-derived CDR1 and CDR2 are KGHSH and LQKENI. V was clipped by 0 bases and J by 5 bases; unmatched bases: 5. CDR3 protein: CASSPPVRGRETQYF. The CDR3 DNA sequence: TGTGCCAGCTCACCACCTGTCAGGGGGCGTGAGACCCAGTACTTC.

V usage is TRBV19 and J usage is TRBJ1-1, with 7 positions matching TRBD1. Germline V gene data show CDR1 as LNHDA and CDR2 as SQIVND (reference sequence). The CDR3 spans 14 residues. The V segment lost 9 bases and the J segment 4 bases; nucleotides outside the gene matches: 11. The CDR3 protein is CASLSLYRGTEAFF. The CDR3 DNA reads as TGTGCCAGCCTATCCCTCTACAGGGGCACTGAAGCTTTCTTT.

The chain has TRBV11-2 and TRBJ1-1; a possible D gene is TRBD1 (5 bases). Germline V gene lookup returns CDR1 SGHAT and CDR2 FQNNGV. The CDR3 is 14 amino acids. V was clipped by 6 bases and J by 0 bases, with 11 bases between them. The DNA of the CDR3 is TGTGCCAGCAGACCCCAGGGCCTGAACACTGAAGCTTTCTTT. This encodes CASRPQGLNTEAFF.

The rearrangement joins TRBV5-4 to TRBJ2-3; TRBD2 matches 10 bases. V dropped 5 bases and J dropped 4; count of bases not matched to a gene: 7. The V gene's germline CDR1 is SGHNT and CDR2 YYREEE (reference sequence). The CDR3 spans 15 residues. The CDR3 spells CASSPSGGVADTQYF. The DNA of the CDR3 is TGTGCCAGCAGTCCGAGCGGGGGGGTAGCAGATACGCAGTATTTT.

This chain links TRBV9 with TRBJ1-3, with D perhaps matching TRBD1 (6 bases). V lost 3 bases, J lost 3 bases, and 10 bases lay in between. Germline loops: CDR1 SGDLS, CDR2 YYNGEE. The length of the CDR3 is 14 residues. The CDR3 region has the DNA TGTGCCAGCAGCGCGCAGGGGTTTGGAAACACCATATATTTT. Translation: CASSAQGFGNTIYF.

The chain has TRBV28 and TRBJ2-7, with 11 bases identical to TRBD2. The CDR3 is 15 amino acids. V gave up 6 bases and J gave up 4 bases; unmatched junction bases: 8. Germline V gene sequence: CDR1 MDHEN, CDR2 SYDVKM. As DNA, the CDR3 is TGTGCCAGCAGCAGTCCGGGACTAGCGGCTTACGAGCAGTACTTC. Its translation: CASSSPGLAAYEQYF.

V gene TRBV5-1 combines with J gene TRBJ2-1; 8 bases are a match to TRBD2. The V gene's germline CDR1 is SGHRS and CDR2 YFSETQ. The CDR3 has 13 amino acids. Trimming cost V 0 bases and J 10 bases; bases outside gene matches: 3. The CDR3 region is CASSLVTSGEQFF. The CDR3 DNA reads TGCGCCAGCAGCTTGGTAACTAGCGGAGAGCAGTTCTTC.

The chain combines TRBV19 with TRBJ2-3; 11 positions match TRBD2. This CDR3 is built from 16 residues. V trimming: 5 bases; J trimming: 5 bases; junction bases outside the gene matches: 9. Looked up from germline, CDR1 is LNHDA and CDR2 is SQIVND (reference sequence). The CDR3 nucleotides are TGTGCCAGTAGTCTCTTACTAGCGGGAGACGGAGATACGCAGTATTTT. Translated: CASSLLLAGDGDTQYF.

The genes are TRBV2 and TRBJ1-6, with D perhaps TRBD1 (5 bases). CDR3 length equals 15 residues. Germline V gives CDR1 SNHLY, CDR2 FYNNEI. The V end was cut by 3 bases, the J end by 7 bases, with 13 bases between. The CDR3 sequence is CASSDETGVNSPLHF. The DNA for the CDR3 is TGTGCCAGCAGTGATGAGACGGGGGTGAATTCACCCCTCCACTTT.

This rearrangement joins TRBV7-9 to TRBJ1-1; D is perhaps TRBD1 (6 bases). Germline V gives CDR1 SEHNR, CDR2 FQNEAQ (reference sequence). The CDR3 runs to 11 residues. The V gene lost 1 base and the J gene lost 11 bases, with 8 bases spanning the gap. This CDR3 reads CASSLDRVAFF. The CDR3 coding sequence is TGTGCCAGCAGCTTAGACAGGGTGGCTTTCTTT.

A single count supports this clone. V gene TRBV18 combines with J gene TRBJ1-2; 7 bases agree with TRBD1. V shed 3 bases, J shed 2 bases, and the junction held 9 bases outside the gene matches. The CDR3 loop spans 16 amino acids. Germline CDR1 reads KGHSH; CDR2 reads LQKENI. The CDR3 protein is CASSPLTGEYNYGYTF. In nucleotides, the CDR3 is TGTGCCAGCTCACCTCTAACAGGGGAATACAACTATGGCTACACCTTC.

This clone has a single count. The chain uses TRBV4-2 and TRBJ2-5; 11 bases map to TRBD2. The CDR3 consists of 16 residues. CDR1 and CDR2 from the germline V gene are LGHNA and YNFKEQ. J lost 1 base, V lost 4 bases, and 5 bases had no gene match. CDR3 region: CASSPTSGMGQETQYF. The DNA for the CDR3 is TGTGCCAGCAGCCCGACTAGCGGGATGGGCCAAGAGACCCAGTACTTC.

As concerns this clone: The sample carries other DNA sequences with the same CDR3. The rearrangement joins TRBV19 to TRBJ2-1; D is unclear. The CDR3 runs 14 residues. Trimming pared 3 bases from V and 2 bases from J, leaving 8 bases between. Per germline, CDR1 LNHDA and CDR2 SQIVND (reference sequence). The CDR3 sequence: CASSIRGTYNEQFF. The CDR3, as DNA: TGTGCCAGTAGTATCCGCGGCACCTACAATGAGCAGTTCTTC.

This chain uses TRBV19 with TRBJ1-1, with TRBD1 matching 10 bases. This CDR3 region has 15 residues. V shed 4 bases, J shed 5 bases, and the junction held 7 bases outside the gene matches. The germline V gene has CDR1 LNHDA and CDR2 SQIVND (reference sequence). The CDR3 nucleotides read TGTGCCAGTAGTACACTGACAGGGGGCTCAACTGAAGCTTTCTTT. It yields the protein CASSTLTGGSTEAFF.

In its sample, this clone was seen once. The V and J genes are TRBV5-1 and TRBJ1-1, with unresolved D. The CDR3 is 15 residues long. CDR1 and CDR2 (germline): SGHRS, YFSETQ. The germline V and J ends were trimmed by 3 bases and 5 bases, with 17 bases remaining between them. The CDR3 coding sequence is TGCGCCAGCAGCTCGGTTCCTGTGAGAGGGACTGAAGCTTTCTTT. Translated: CASSSVPVRGTEAFF.

The chain recombines TRBV29-1 with TRBJ2-3, with D unclear. The CDR3 has 13 amino acids. Per germline, CDR1 SQVTM and CDR2 ANQGSEA. The V end was cut by 2 bases, the J end by 0 bases, with 6 bases between. The CDR3 reads CSVEIGSTDTQYF. CDR3 DNA: TGCAGCGTTGAAATTGGCAGCACAGATACGCAGTATTTT.

This chain links TRBV3-1 (or the pseudogene TRBV3-2) with TRBJ1-1; 9 positions match TRBD1. There are 16 residues in the CDR3. Germline trimming cut 1 base from V and 4 bases from J; bases unmatched to any gene: 7. Germline CDR1 reads LGHDT; CDR2 reads YNNKEL (reference sequence). The CDR3 DNA is TGTGCCAGCAGCCAAGTGACCGGGACAGGGTCCACTGAAGCTTTCTTT. Encoded protein: CASSQVTGTGSTEAFF.

This clone was found once. The limits of the CDR3 on the DNA are not certain, so only TCRdb's listed CDR3 is given. The rearrangement uses TRBV21-1 and TRBJ2-4; the table's D call, TRBD2, was not checked against the DNA. TRBV21-1 is classified as a pseudogene. The length of the CDR3 is 15 amino acids, counting both ends. CDR3 region: CASSKVAGGINIQYF.

The rearrangement joins TRBV6-5 to TRBJ1-1; 7 bases map to TRBD1. CDR1 MNHEY and CDR2 SVGAGI come from the germline V gene. This CDR3 spans 15 amino acids. The V and J ends lost 2 bases and 6 bases, in that order; junction bases with no gene match: 9. This chain's CDR3 is CASSYVTGVGAEAFF. For the CDR3, the DNA is TGTGCCAGCAGTTACGTTACAGGGGTCGGGGCTGAAGCTTTCTTT.

The CDR3 loop reads CASSRKPPGQGSEKLFF. CDR3 bases: TGTGCCAGCAGCCGAAAGCCCCCGGGACAGGGGAGCGAAAAACTGTTTTTT. This rearrangement joins TRBV3-1 (or the pseudogene TRBV3-2) to TRBJ1-4; 10 bases align to TRBD1. Germline V gene sequence: CDR1 LGHDT, CDR2 YNNKEL (reference sequence). Unmatched junction bases numbered 13, after V lost 4 bases and J lost 8 bases. CDR3 length: 17 amino acids.

The V and J genes are TRBV10-3 and TRBJ1-6; TRBD1 agrees at 9 bases. This CDR3 is 14 amino acids long. V lost 8 bases and J lost 9; bases outside the gene matches: 8. Germline V gene sequence: CDR1 ENHRY, CDR2 SYGVKD. The CDR3 region is CAIYNGTGSSPLHF. CDR3 sequence (DNA): TGTGCCATCTACAACGGGACAGGGAGTTCACCCCTCCACTTT.

CDR3 in DNA: TGTGCCAGCAGTTTTGGGCTCCAAGAGACCCAGTACTTC. Protein sequence: CASSFGLQETQYF. This chain uses TRBV12-3 or TRBV12-4 with TRBJ2-5; D not certain. Trimming stripped 3 bases from V and 1 base from J, with 6 bases between. The length of the CDR3 is 13 residues.

This clone occurred once. This sequence joins TRBV28 and TRBJ1-2; tentatively, D is TRBD1 (5 bases). The CDR3 totals 14 residues. Trimming took 5 bases from V and 8 from J, leaving 18 bases between them. Germline V lookup: CDR1 MDHEN, CDR2 SYDVKM. CDR3 in DNA: TGTGCCAGCAGTATAAGACAGCTTTCTATAGGCTACACCTTC. Amino acid sequence: CASSIRQLSIGYTF.

V and J are TRBV3-1 (or the pseudogene TRBV3-2) and TRBJ1-2; D is unresolved. V lost 3 bases to trimming and J lost 2 bases, with 10 bases between them. CDR3 length equals 14 residues. Germline loops: CDR1 LGHDT, CDR2 YNNKEL (reference sequence). The CDR3 DNA is TGTGCCAGCAGCCAGGGCAAGCTAAACTATGGCTACACCTTC. Its protein product is CASSQGKLNYGYTF.

The chain recombines TRBV28 with TRBJ2-7; possibly TRBD2 for D (5 bases). Trimming cost V 4 bases and J 0 bases, with 10 bases left between them. Germline values: CDR1 MDHEN, CDR2 SYDVKM. The CDR3 is 14 residues long. The DNA for the CDR3 is TGTGCCAGCAGTTCGGGGAGCGGCTCCTACGAGCAGTACTTC. It encodes CASSSGSGSYEQYF.